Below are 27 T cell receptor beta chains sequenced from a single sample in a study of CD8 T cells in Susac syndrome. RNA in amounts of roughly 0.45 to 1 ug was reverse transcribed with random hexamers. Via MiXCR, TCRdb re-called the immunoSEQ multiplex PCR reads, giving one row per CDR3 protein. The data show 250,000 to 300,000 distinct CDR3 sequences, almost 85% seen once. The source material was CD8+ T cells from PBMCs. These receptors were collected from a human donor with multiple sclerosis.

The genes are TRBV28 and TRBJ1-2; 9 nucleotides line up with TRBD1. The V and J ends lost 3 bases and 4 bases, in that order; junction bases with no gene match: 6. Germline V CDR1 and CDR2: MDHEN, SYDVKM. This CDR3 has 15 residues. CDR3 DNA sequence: TGTGCCAGCAGTTTGTTCGGACAGGGGATCTATGGCTACACCTTC. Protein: CASSLFGQGIYGYTF.

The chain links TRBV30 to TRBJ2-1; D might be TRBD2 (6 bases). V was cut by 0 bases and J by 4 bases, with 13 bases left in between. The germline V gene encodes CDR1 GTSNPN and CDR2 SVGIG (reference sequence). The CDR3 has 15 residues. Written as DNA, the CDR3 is TGTGCCTGGAGTGTACCGCGACTAGGGTACAATGAGCAGTTCTTC. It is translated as CAWSVPRLGYNEQFF.

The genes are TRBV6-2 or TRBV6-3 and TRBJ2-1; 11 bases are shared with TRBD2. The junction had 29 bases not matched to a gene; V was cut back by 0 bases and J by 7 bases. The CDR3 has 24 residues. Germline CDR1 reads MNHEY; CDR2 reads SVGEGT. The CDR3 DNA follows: TGTGCCAGCAGTTACTCGGTGGTAGCGGGAGGGCCAAAGTCTCCCCATCCTACTTGGAATGAGCAGTTCTTC. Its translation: CASSYSVVAGGPKSPHPTWNEQFF.

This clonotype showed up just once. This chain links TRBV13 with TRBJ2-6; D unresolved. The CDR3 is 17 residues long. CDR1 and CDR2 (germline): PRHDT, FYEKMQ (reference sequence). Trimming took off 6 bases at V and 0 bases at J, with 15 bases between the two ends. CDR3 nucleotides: TGTGCCAGCAGTTCGCGCCGAATCGGCTCTGGGGCCAACGTCCTGACTTTC. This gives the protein CASSSRRIGSGANVLTF.

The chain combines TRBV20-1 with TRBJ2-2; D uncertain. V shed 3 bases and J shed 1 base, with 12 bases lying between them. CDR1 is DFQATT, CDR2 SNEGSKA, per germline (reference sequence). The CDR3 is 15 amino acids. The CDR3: CSARLCCRNTGELFF. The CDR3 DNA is TGCAGTGCTAGGCTTTGCTGTCGGAACACCGGGGAGCTGTTTTTT.

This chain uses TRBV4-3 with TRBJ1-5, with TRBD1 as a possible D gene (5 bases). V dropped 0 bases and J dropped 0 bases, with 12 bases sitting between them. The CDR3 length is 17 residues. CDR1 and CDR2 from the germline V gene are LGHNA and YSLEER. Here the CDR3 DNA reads TGCGCCAGCAGCCAAGATTCGGGGGGGAGTAGCAATCAGCCCCAGCATTTT. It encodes CASSQDSGGSSNQPQHF.

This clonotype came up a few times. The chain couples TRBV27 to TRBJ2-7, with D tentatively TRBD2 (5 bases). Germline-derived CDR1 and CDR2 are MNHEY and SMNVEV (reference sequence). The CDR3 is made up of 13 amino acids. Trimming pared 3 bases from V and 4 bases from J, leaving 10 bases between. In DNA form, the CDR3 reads TGTGCCAGCAGTTTCGGAGGTTTTTACGAGCAGTACTTC. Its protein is CASSFGGFYEQYF.

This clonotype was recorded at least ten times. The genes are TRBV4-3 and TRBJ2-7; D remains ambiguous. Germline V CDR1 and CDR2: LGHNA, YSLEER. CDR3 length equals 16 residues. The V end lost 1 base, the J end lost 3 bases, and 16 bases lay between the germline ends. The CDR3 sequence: CASSQVMGFGLYEQYF. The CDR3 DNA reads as TGCGCCAGCAGCCAAGTGATGGGGTTTGGGCTCTACGAGCAGTACTTC.

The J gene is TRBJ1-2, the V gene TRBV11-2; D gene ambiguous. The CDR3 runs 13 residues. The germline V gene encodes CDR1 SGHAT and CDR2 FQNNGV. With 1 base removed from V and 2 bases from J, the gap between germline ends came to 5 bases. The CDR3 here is CASSLAQNYGYTF. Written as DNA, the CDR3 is TGTGCCAGCAGCTTAGCCCAGAACTATGGCTACACCTTC.

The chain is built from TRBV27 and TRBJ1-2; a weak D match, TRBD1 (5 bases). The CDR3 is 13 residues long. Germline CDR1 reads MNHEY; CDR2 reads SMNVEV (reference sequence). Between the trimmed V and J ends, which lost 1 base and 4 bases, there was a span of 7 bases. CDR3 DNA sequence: TGTGCCAGCAGTTTATTCCAGGGCTATGGCTACACCTTC. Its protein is CASSLFQGYGYTF.

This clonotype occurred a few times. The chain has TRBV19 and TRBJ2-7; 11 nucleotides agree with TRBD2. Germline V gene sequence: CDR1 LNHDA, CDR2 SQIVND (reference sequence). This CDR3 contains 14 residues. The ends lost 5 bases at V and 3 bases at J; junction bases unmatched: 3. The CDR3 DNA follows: TGTGCCAGTAGTGCCGGGACTAGCGGCTACGAGCAGTACTTC. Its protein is CASSAGTSGYEQYF.

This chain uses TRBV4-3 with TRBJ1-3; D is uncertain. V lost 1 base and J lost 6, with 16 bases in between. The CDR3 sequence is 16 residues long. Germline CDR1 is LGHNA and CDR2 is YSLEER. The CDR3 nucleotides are TGCGCCAGCAGCCAAGCTCACTTTGGTTCGGAAAACACCATATATTTT. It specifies CASSQAHFGSENTIYF.

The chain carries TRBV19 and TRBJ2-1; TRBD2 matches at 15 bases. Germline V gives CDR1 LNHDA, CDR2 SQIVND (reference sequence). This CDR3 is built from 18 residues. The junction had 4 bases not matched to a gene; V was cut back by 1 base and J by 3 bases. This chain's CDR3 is CASSIGGLAGGFYNEQFF. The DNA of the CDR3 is TGTGCCAGTAGTATAGGGGGACTAGCGGGAGGCTTCTACAATGAGCAGTTCTTC.

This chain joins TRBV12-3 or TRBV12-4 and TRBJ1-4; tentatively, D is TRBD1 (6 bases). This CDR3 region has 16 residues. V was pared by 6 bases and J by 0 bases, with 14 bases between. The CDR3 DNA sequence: TGTGCCAGCAGGCTACAGGGAGGGGCAACTAATGAAAAACTGTTTTTT. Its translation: CASRLQGGATNEKLFF.

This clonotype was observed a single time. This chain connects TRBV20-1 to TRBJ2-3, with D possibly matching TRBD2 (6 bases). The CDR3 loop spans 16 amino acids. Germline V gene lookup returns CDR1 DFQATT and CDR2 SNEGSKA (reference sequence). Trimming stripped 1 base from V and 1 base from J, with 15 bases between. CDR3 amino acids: CSARGLVGLGTDTQYF. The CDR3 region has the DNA TGCAGTGCTAGAGGACTAGTGGGATTGGGCACAGATACGCAGTATTTT.

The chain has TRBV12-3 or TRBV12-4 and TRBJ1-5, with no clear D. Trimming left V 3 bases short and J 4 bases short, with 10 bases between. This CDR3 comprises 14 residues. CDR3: CASSFRHRNQPQHF. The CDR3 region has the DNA TGTGCCAGCAGTTTCCGGCACCGTAATCAGCCCCAGCATTTT.

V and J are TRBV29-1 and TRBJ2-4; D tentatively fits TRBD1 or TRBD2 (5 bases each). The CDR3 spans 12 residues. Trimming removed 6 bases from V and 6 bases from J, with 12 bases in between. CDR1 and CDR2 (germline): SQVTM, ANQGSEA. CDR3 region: CSVDGALNIQYF. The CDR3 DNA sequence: TGCAGCGTGGACGGGGCCTTAAACATTCAGTACTTC.

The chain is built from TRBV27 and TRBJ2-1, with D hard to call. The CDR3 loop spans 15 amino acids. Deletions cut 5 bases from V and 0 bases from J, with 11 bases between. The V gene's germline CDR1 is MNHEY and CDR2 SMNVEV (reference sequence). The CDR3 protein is CASSGGSYSYNEQFF. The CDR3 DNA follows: TGTGCCAGCAGTGGCGGATCCTACTCCTACAATGAGCAGTTCTTC.

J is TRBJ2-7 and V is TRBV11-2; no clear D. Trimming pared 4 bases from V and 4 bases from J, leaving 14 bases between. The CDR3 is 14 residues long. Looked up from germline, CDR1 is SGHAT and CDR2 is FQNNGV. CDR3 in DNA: TGTGCCAGCAGCTCCTTAGATGGGAAATACGAGCAGTACTTC. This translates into CASSSLDGKYEQYF.

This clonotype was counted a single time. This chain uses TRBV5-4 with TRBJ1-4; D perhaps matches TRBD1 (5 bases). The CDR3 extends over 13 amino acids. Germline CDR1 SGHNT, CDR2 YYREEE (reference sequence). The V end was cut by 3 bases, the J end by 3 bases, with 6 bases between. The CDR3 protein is CASSWTPNEKLFF. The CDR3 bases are TGTGCCAGCAGCTGGACACCTAATGAAAAACTGTTTTTT.

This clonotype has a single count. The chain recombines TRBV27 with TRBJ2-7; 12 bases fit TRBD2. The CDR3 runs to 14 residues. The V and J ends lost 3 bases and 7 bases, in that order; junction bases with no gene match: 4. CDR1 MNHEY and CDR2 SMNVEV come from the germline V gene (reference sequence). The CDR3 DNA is TGTGCCAGCAGTTTGGGGACTAGCGGGTCTGAGCAGTACTTC. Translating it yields CASSLGTSGSEQYF.

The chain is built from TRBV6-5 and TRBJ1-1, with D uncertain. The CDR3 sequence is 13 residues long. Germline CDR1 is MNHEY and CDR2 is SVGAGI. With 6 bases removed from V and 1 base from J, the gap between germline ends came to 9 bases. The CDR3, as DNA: TGTGCCAGCAGAATATCCGGGAACACTGAAGCTTTCTTT. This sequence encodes CASRISGNTEAFF.

CDR3 sequence reads: CASNPGQSYADTQYF. The CDR3, as DNA: TGTGCCAGCAACCCGGGACAGTCATATGCGGATACGCAGTATTTT. V gene TRBV3-1 combines with J gene TRBJ2-3; 7 positions match TRBD1. The CDR3 consists of 15 residues. The germline V gene has CDR1 LGHDT and CDR2 YNNKEL (reference sequence). The trim removed 7 bases at V and 6 bases at J, leaving 13 bases unmatched.

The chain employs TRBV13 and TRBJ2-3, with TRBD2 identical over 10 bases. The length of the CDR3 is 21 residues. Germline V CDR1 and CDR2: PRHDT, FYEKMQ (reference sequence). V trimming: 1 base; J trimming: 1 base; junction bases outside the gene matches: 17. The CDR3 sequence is CASSLAPGGLAGEGGTDTQYF. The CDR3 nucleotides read TGTGCCAGCAGCTTAGCCCCGGGGGGGCTAGCGGGAGAGGGGGGCACAGATACGCAGTATTTT. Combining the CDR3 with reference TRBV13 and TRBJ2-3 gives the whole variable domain AAGVIQSPRHLIKEKRETATLKCYPIPRHDTVYWYQQGPGQDPQFLISFYEKMQSDKGSIPDRFSAQQFSDYHSELNMSSLELGDSALYFCASSLAPGGLAGEGGTDTQYFGPGTRLTVL.

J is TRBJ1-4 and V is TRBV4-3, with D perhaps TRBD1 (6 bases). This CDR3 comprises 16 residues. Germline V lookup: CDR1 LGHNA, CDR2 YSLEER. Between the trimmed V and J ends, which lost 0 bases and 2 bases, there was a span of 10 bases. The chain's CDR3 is CASSQDGGPTNEKLFF. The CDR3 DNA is TGCGCCAGCAGCCAAGACGGGGGGCCTACTAATGAAAAACTGTTTTTT.

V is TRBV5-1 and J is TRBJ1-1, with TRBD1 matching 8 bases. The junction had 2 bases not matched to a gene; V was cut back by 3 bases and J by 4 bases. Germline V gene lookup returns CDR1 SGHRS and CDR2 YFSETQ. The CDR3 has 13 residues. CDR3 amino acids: CASSSDRATEAFF. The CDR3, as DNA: TGCGCCAGCAGCTCGGACAGGGCCACTGAAGCTTTCTTT.

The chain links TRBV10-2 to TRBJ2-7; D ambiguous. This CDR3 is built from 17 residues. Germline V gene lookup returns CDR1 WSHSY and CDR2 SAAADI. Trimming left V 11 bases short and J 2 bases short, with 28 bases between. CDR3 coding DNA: TGCGCCTCCACCCGAGGCCTAAGAGGTAGTATTGCCTACGAGCAGTACTTC. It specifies CASTRGLRGSIAYEQYF.